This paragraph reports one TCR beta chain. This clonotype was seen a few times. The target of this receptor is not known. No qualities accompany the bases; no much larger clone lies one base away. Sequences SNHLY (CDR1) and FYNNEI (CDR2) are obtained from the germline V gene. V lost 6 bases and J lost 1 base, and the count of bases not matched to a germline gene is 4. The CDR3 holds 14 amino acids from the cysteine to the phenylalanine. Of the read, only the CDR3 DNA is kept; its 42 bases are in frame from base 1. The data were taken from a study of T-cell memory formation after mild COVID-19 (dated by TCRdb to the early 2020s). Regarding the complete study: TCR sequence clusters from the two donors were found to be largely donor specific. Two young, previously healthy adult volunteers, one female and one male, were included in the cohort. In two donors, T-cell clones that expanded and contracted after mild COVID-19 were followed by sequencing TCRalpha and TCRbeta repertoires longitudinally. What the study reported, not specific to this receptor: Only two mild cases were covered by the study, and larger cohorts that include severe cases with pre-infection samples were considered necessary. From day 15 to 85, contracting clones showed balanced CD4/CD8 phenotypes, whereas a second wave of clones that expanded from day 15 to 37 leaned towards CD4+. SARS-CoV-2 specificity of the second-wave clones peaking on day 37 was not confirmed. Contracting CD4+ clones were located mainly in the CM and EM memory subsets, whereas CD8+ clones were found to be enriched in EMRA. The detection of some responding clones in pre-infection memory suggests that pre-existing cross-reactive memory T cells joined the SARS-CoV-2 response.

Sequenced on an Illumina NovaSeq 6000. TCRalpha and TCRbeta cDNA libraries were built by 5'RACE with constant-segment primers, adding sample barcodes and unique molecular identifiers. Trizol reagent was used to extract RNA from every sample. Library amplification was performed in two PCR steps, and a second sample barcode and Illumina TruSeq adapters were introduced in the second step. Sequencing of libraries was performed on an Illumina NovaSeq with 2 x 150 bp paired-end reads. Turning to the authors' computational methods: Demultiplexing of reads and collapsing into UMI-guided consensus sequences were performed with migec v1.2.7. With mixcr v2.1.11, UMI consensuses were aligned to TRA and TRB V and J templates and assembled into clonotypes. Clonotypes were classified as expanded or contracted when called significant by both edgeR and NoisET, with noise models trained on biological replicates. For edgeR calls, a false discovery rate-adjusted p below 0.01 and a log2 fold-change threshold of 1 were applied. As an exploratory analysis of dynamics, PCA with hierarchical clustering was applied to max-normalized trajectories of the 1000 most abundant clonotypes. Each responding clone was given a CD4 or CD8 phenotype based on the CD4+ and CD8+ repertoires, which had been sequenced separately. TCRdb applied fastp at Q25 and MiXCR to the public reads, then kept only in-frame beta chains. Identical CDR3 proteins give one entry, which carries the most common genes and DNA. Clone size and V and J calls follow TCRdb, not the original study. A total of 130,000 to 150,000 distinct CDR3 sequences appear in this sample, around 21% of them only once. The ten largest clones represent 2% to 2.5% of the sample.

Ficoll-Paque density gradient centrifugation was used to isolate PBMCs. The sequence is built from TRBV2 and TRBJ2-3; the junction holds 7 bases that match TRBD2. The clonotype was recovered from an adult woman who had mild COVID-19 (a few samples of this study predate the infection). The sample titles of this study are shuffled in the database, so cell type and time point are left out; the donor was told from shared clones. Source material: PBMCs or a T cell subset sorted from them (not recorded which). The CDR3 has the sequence CASSDRGGTDTQYF. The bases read TGTGCCAGCAGCGACCGGGGGGGCACAGATACGCAGTATTTT.